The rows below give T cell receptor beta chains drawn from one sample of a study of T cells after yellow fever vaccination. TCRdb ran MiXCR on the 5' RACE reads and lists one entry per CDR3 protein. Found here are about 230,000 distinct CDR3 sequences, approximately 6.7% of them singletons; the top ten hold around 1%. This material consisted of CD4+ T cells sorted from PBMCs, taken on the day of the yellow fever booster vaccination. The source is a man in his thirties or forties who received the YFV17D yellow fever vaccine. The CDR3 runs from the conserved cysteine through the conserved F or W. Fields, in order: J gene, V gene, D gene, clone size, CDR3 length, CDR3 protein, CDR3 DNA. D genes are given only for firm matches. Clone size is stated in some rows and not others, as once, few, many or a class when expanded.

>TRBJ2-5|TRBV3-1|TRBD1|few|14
CASSQGAPGGTQYF
TGTGCCAGCAGCCAAGGGGCACCAGGGGGGACCCAGTACTTC
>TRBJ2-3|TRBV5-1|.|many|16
CASSLAGQTSTDTQYF
TGCGCCAGCAGCTTGGCGGGGCAGACTAGCACAGATACGCAGTATTTT
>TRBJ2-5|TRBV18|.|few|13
CASSTSILETQYF
TGTGCCAGCTCGACCTCCATCCTGGAGACCCAGTACTTC
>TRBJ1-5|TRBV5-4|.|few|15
CASSLAPGTNQPQHF
TGTGCCAGCAGCTTGGCCCCCGGGACTAATCAGCCCCAGCATTTT
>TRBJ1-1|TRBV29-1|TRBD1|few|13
CSVATGVDTEAFF
TGCAGCGTCGCCACAGGGGTAGATACTGAAGCTTTCTTT
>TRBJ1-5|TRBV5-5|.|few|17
CASSLAHGGNSNQPQHF
TGTGCCAGCAGCTTGGCCCACGGGGGAAATAGCAATCAGCCCCAGCATTTT
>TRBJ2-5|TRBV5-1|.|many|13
CASSLEHHETQYF
TGCGCCAGCAGCTTGGAACACCACGAGACCCAGTACTTC
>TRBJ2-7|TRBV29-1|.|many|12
CSVEAQPYEQYF
TGCAGCGTTGAAGCCCAGCCCTACGAGCAGTACTTC
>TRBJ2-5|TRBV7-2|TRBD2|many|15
CASSLGTSPQETQYF
TGTGCCAGCAGTCTCGGGACTAGCCCCCAAGAGACCCAGTACTTC
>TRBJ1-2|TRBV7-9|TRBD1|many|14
CASSGRQGGYGYTF
TGTGCCAGCAGCGGTAGACAGGGAGGGTATGGCTACACCTTC
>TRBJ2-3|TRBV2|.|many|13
CASSKLVTYTQYF
TGTGCCAGCAGTAAACTAGTCACCTATACGCAGTATTTT
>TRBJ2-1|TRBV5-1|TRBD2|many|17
CASTRTSGMSSYNEQFF
TGCGCCAGCACCCGGACTAGCGGGATGAGCTCCTACAATGAGCAGTTCTTC
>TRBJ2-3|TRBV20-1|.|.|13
CSARDSTTDTQYF
TGCAGTGCTAGGGACTCCACCACAGATACGCAGTATTTT
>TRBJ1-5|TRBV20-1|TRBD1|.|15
CSARVGQYSNQPQHF
TGCAGTGCTAGAGTGGGACAGTATAGCAATCAGCCCCAGCATTTT
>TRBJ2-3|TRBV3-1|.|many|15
CASSQWDGSTDTQYF
TGTGCCAGCAGCCAATGGGACGGAAGCACAGATACGCAGTATTTT
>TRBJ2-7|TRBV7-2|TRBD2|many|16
CASSYRGAGGAYEQYF
TGTGCCAGCAGCTACCGAGGGGCGGGAGGGGCCTACGAGCAGTACTTC
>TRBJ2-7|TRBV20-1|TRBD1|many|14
CSARKGQGFFEQYF
TGCAGCGCAAGAAAGGGACAGGGTTTCTTCGAGCAGTACTTC
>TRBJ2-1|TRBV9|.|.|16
CASSVRDIPPNNEQFF
TGTGCCAGCAGCGTCCGGGACATCCCTCCTAACAATGAGCAGTTCTTC
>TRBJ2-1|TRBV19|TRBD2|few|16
CASSGLAGTPYNEQFF
TGTGCCAGTAGTGGACTAGCGGGAACGCCCTACAATGAGCAGTTCTTC
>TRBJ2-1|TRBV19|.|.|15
CASSITGIFINEQFF
TGTGCCAGTAGTATTACAGGGATTTTCATCAATGAGCAGTTCTTC
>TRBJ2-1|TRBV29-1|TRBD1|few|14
CSAHTGTAIGEQFF
TGCAGCGCACATACCGGGACAGCCATAGGGGAGCAGTTCTTC
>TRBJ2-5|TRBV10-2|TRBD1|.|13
CASREGAQETQYF
TGCGCCAGCAGAGAGGGGGCCCAAGAGACCCAGTACTTC
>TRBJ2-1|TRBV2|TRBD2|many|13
CASIAGAENEQFF
TGTGCCAGCATAGCGGGAGCAGAAAACGAGCAGTTCTTC
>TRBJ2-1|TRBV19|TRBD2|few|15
CASSPRVSGIYEQFF
TGTGCCAGTAGTCCCCGTGTTAGCGGGATATATGAGCAGTTCTTC
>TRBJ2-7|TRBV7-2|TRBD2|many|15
CASSLVAGVIYEQYF
TGTGCCAGCAGCTTAGTGGCGGGAGTAATCTACGAGCAGTACTTC
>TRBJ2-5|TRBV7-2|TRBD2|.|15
CASSPRAGNIETQYF
TGTGCCAGCAGCCCCAGAGCGGGAAATATAGAGACCCAGTACTTC
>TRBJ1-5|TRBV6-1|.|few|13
CATTGQNNQPQHF
TGTGCCACCACAGGACAGAACAATCAGCCCCAGCATTTT
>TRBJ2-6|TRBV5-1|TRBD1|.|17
CASRTGNPHSGANVLTF
TGCGCCAGCAGGACAGGGAATCCCCACTCTGGGGCCAACGTCCTGACTTTC
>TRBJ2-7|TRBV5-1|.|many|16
CASSLGRGRSSYEQYF
TGCGCCAGCAGCTTAGGGCGGGGCAGGAGCTCCTACGAGCAGTACTTC
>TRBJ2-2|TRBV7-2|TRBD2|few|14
CASSITSETGELFF
TGTGCCAGCAGCATAACTAGCGAAACCGGGGAGCTGTTTTTT
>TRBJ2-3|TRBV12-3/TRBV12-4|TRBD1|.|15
CASRPPGTGTGTQYF
TGTGCCAGCAGGCCTCCCGGGACAGGGACAGGTACGCAGTATTTT
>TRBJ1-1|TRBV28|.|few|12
CASGPGGPEAFF
TGTGCCAGCGGCCCCGGGGGGCCTGAAGCTTTCTTT
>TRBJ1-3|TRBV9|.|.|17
CASSSPGGDRSGNAIYF
TGTGCCAGCAGCTCACCCGGGGGAGATCGGTCTGGAAACGCCATATATTTT
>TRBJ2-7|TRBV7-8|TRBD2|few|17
CASSLLAGPRVVGEQYF
TGTGCCAGCAGCTTACTAGCGGGCCCACGGGTGGTGGGGGAGCAGTACTTC
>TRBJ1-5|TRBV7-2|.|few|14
CASSRPHSNQPQHF
TGTGCCAGCAGCCGTCCCCACTCTAATCAGCCCCAGCATTTT
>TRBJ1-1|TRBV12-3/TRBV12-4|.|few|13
CASIWDMNTEAFF
TGTGCCAGCATTTGGGATATGAACACTGAAGCTTTCTTT
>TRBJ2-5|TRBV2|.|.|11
CAGRVRETQYF
TGTGCCGGCAGGGTTAGGGAGACCCAGTACTTC
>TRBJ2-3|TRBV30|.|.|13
CAWSNAVRDTQYF
TGTGCCTGGAGTAACGCTGTAAGAGATACGCAGTATTTT
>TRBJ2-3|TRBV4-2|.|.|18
CASSQDPEGGTSTDTQYF
TGTGCCAGCAGCCAAGATCCGGAGGGCGGTACTAGCACAGATACGCAGTATTTT
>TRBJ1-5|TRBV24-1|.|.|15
CATNSIYRDYQPQHF
TGTGCCACCAACTCAATCTACAGGGACTATCAGCCCCAGCATTTT
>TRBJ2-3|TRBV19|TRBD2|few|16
CASSHGRTSGTDTQYF
TGTGCCAGTAGCCACGGGCGGACTAGCGGCACAGATACGCAGTATTTT
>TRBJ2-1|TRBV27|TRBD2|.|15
CASSFIAGVRDEQFF
TGTGCCAGCAGTTTCATAGCGGGAGTAAGGGATGAGCAGTTCTTC
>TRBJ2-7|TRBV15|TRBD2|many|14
CATSRDRPGGEQYF
TGTGCCACCAGCAGAGATCGGCCCGGGGGGGAGCAGTACTTC
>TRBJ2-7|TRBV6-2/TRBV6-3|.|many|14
CASSYGGATYEQYF
TGTGCCAGCAGTTACGGGGGAGCTACCTACGAGCAGTACTTC